The rows below give T cell receptor beta chains drawn from one sample of a study of shared clonotypes between healthy human individuals. This table comes from immunoSEQ multiplex PCR, and its TCRdb copy is limited to in-frame clones, with some not included. The sample has nearly 750,000 clones, 55% to 80% seen once. Specimen: memory CD4+ T cells sorted from blood. The receptors come from a woman in her twenties or thirties in good health. The CDR3 runs from the conserved cysteine through the conserved F or W. Fields, in order: clone size, D gene, J gene, V gene, CDR3 DNA, CDR3 protein. A D gene is named only where the DNA matches it firmly. Part of the rows lack a size; the others show once, few, many or a class for expanded clones.

abundance: .; d_gene: .; j_gene: TRBJ1-5; v_gene: TRBV5-1; CDR3nt: TGCGCCAGCAGCTTGGTAGCAGGGGAGGGTCAGCCCCAGCATTTT; CDR3aa: CASSLVAGEGQPQHF
abundance: .; d_gene: TRBD1; j_gene: TRBJ1-4; v_gene: TRBV2; CDR3nt: TGTGCCAGCAGTAAACAGGGGGCAGGTGAAAAACTGTTTTTT; CDR3aa: CASSKQGAGEKLFF
abundance: once; d_gene: .; j_gene: TRBJ1-2; v_gene: TRBV7-2; CDR3nt: TGTGCCAGCAGCTTTGGGTGGGACACTGGCTACACCTTC; CDR3aa: CASSFGWDTGYTF
abundance: .; d_gene: .; j_gene: TRBJ2-5; v_gene: TRBV25-1; CDR3nt: TGTGCCAGCAGTGACCCAGGGAGCCAAGTAGGAAAGACCCAGTACTTC; CDR3aa: CASSDPGSQVGKTQYF
abundance: once; d_gene: TRBD2; j_gene: TRBJ2-7; v_gene: TRBV15; CDR3nt: TGTGCCACCAGCAGAGATTGGGGTAGCGGGAGGGCGGTGCAGTACTTC; CDR3aa: CATSRDWGSGRAVQYF
abundance: few; d_gene: TRBD2; j_gene: TRBJ2-7; v_gene: TRBV5-4; CDR3nt: TGTGCCAGCAGGGATGGACTAGCGGGATATGACGAGCAGTACTTC; CDR3aa: CASRDGLAGYDEQYF
abundance: few; d_gene: TRBD2; j_gene: TRBJ2-1; v_gene: TRBV5-4; CDR3nt: TGTGCCAGCAGTCTAGCGGGAAACTACAATGAGCAGTTCTTC; CDR3aa: CASSLAGNYNEQFF
abundance: .; d_gene: .; j_gene: TRBJ2-7; v_gene: TRBV19; CDR3nt: TGTGCCAGTAGTGTGCAGGCTGGCCCTATTAGCTCCTACGAGCAGTACTTC; CDR3aa: CASSVQAGPISSYEQYF
abundance: .; d_gene: .; j_gene: TRBJ2-7; v_gene: TRBV19; CDR3nt: TGTGCCAGTAGTATGGGAGCGGGCTACGAGCAGTACTTC; CDR3aa: CASSMGAGYEQYF
abundance: .; d_gene: .; j_gene: TRBJ1-2; v_gene: TRBV15; CDR3nt: TGTGCCACCAGCAGAGATCGTGACGGCTATGGCTACACCTTC; CDR3aa: CATSRDRDGYGYTF
abundance: .; d_gene: .; j_gene: TRBJ2-1; v_gene: TRBV29-1; CDR3nt: TGCAGCGTTACCAGCGGTGGCAATGAGCAGTTCTTC; CDR3aa: CSVTSGGNEQFF
abundance: few; d_gene: .; j_gene: TRBJ1-1; v_gene: TRBV6-5; CDR3nt: TGTGCCAGCAGTTACAGCAGGGGCGTGAACACTGAAGCTTTCTTT; CDR3aa: CASSYSRGVNTEAFF
abundance: .; d_gene: TRBD1; j_gene: TRBJ1-2; v_gene: TRBV5-6; CDR3nt: TGTGCCAGCAGCTGGGACAGAAGGAACTATGGCTACACCTTC; CDR3aa: CASSWDRRNYGYTF
abundance: .; d_gene: .; j_gene: TRBJ2-3; v_gene: TRBV28; CDR3nt: TGTGCCAGCAGGCTAACGGGAGATACGCAGTATTTT; CDR3aa: CASRLTGDTQYF
abundance: .; d_gene: TRBD2; j_gene: TRBJ2-3; v_gene: TRBV5-1; CDR3nt: TGCGCCAGCAGCTTGTCGTTCGGACTAGCGGATACGCAGTATTTT; CDR3aa: CASSLSFGLADTQYF
abundance: .; d_gene: TRBD1; j_gene: TRBJ2-7; v_gene: TRBV19; CDR3nt: TGTGCCAGTAGTATCTCAGGGGGACCCTCCTACGAGCAGTACTTC; CDR3aa: CASSISGGPSYEQYF
abundance: medium-sized; d_gene: TRBD2; j_gene: TRBJ2-1; v_gene: TRBV5-4; CDR3nt: TGTGCCAGCAGCCCACTAGCGGGAAATGAGAATGAGCAGTTCTTC; CDR3aa: CASSPLAGNENEQFF
abundance: .; d_gene: .; j_gene: TRBJ2-5; v_gene: TRBV5-1; CDR3nt: TGCGCCAGCAGCTTTACAGGGCAGGAGACCCAGTACTTC; CDR3aa: CASSFTGQETQYF
abundance: .; d_gene: .; j_gene: TRBJ2-7; v_gene: TRBV30; CDR3nt: TGTGCCTGGAAGGAAGGGCTAACTTCCTACGAGCAGTACTTC; CDR3aa: CAWKEGLTSYEQYF
abundance: .; d_gene: TRBD1; j_gene: TRBJ2-1; v_gene: TRBV16; CDR3nt: TGTGCCAGCAGCCCGCGGACAGGCACCTCCTACAATGAGCAGTTCTTC; CDR3aa: CASSPRTGTSYNEQFF
abundance: .; d_gene: .; j_gene: TRBJ2-7; v_gene: TRBV28; CDR3nt: TGTGCCACCCTTAGGACGTCCGCCTACGAGCAGTACTTC; CDR3aa: CATLRTSAYEQYF
abundance: .; d_gene: .; j_gene: TRBJ2-2; v_gene: TRBV7-2; CDR3nt: TGTGCCAGCAGCTTATCGTTAATCAGGTCCCGAAAGACCGGGGAGCTGTTTTTT; CDR3aa: CASSLSLIRSRKTGELFF
abundance: .; d_gene: .; j_gene: TRBJ2-7; v_gene: TRBV19; CDR3nt: TGTGCCAGTAGCCAAGAGAGATACTACGAGCAGTACTTC; CDR3aa: CASSQERYYEQYF
abundance: .; d_gene: .; j_gene: TRBJ2-1; v_gene: TRBV10-2; CDR3nt: TGCGCCAGCAGTTTTGGAGCGCAAGACAATGAGCAGTTCTTC; CDR3aa: CASSFGAQDNEQFF
abundance: .; d_gene: .; j_gene: TRBJ2-3; v_gene: TRBV5-1; CDR3nt: TGCGCCAGCAGATACGGAAGAACCACAGATACGCAGTATTTT; CDR3aa: CASRYGRTTDTQYF
abundance: .; d_gene: .; j_gene: TRBJ2-3; v_gene: TRBV7-9; CDR3nt: TGTGCCAGCAGCCCCCCGAGGGATACGCAGTATTTT; CDR3aa: CASSPPRDTQYF
abundance: few; d_gene: TRBD2; j_gene: TRBJ2-2; v_gene: TRBV27; CDR3nt: TGTGCCAGCAGTTTAGGATGGAGGGCCGCGGGGGACACCGGGGAGCTGTTTTTT; CDR3aa: CASSLGWRAAGDTGELFF
abundance: .; d_gene: .; j_gene: TRBJ1-2; v_gene: TRBV5-1; CDR3nt: TGCGCCAGCAGCTTGGACGGAATACAGGAGAACTATGGCTACACCTTC; CDR3aa: CASSLDGIQENYGYTF
abundance: .; d_gene: TRBD1; j_gene: TRBJ1-2; v_gene: TRBV25-1; CDR3nt: TGTGCCAGCAGCCGGGGACAGGGGGCACGTGGCTACACCTTC; CDR3aa: CASSRGQGARGYTF
abundance: once; d_gene: .; j_gene: TRBJ1-1; v_gene: TRBV10-2; CDR3nt: TGCGCCAGCCGGGAGGGAAACACTGAAGCTTTCTTT; CDR3aa: CASREGNTEAFF
abundance: .; d_gene: TRBD2; j_gene: TRBJ2-1; v_gene: TRBV19; CDR3nt: TGTGCCAGTAGTTTTAGCGGGAGTCCCTACAATGAGCAGTTCTTC; CDR3aa: CASSFSGSPYNEQFF
abundance: few; d_gene: TRBD1; j_gene: TRBJ1-5; v_gene: TRBV27; CDR3nt: TGTGCCAGCAGTCCATTAGACAGGGGGCTGAGTCAGCCCCAGCATTTT; CDR3aa: CASSPLDRGLSQPQHF
abundance: .; d_gene: .; j_gene: TRBJ2-2; v_gene: TRBV5-1; CDR3nt: TGCGCCAGCAGCTTGCCGGGAGTTACTACCGGGGAGCTGTTTTTT; CDR3aa: CASSLPGVTTGELFF
abundance: .; d_gene: .; j_gene: TRBJ2-7; v_gene: TRBV4-1; CDR3nt: TGCGCCAGCAGCCAAGTCTACCGGGGGACCCACGAGCAGTACTTC; CDR3aa: CASSQVYRGTHEQYF
abundance: .; d_gene: TRBD1; j_gene: TRBJ1-4; v_gene: TRBV11-2; CDR3nt: TGTGCCAGCAGGAAGGGGGCCGGTACTAATGAAAAACTGTTTTTT; CDR3aa: CASRKGAGTNEKLFF
abundance: .; d_gene: TRBD1; j_gene: TRBJ1-1; v_gene: TRBV11-2; CDR3nt: TGTGCCAGCAGCCCAGGGACAGGGTCCCTCACTGAAGCTTTCTTT; CDR3aa: CASSPGTGSLTEAFF
abundance: .; d_gene: TRBD1; j_gene: TRBJ2-2; v_gene: TRBV14; CDR3nt: TGTGCCAGCAGCCGTAATACTCTCCGGGACAGGGTCGATACCGGGGAGCTGTTTTTT; CDR3aa: CASSRNTLRDRVDTGELFF
abundance: .; d_gene: TRBD2; j_gene: TRBJ2-7; v_gene: TRBV18; CDR3nt: TGTGCCAGCTCACCGGGCGGGAGGGCCGACGAGCAGTACTTC; CDR3aa: CASSPGGRADEQYF
abundance: .; d_gene: .; j_gene: TRBJ2-7; v_gene: TRBV7-9; CDR3nt: TGTGCCAGCGTCCTGGGGCGCGCCGAGCAGTACTTC; CDR3aa: CASVLGRAEQYF
abundance: few; d_gene: TRBD1; j_gene: TRBJ1-5; v_gene: TRBV19; CDR3nt: TGTGCCTCAGGGGGGCAGGGGGCTGGTCAGCCCCAGCATTTT; CDR3aa: CASGGQGAGQPQHF
abundance: .; d_gene: TRBD1; j_gene: TRBJ1-1; v_gene: TRBV5-1; CDR3nt: TGCGCCAGCAGCTTCCAGGGGGCTGCTGAAGCTTTCTTT; CDR3aa: CASSFQGAAEAFF
abundance: .; d_gene: .; j_gene: TRBJ1-3; v_gene: TRBV19; CDR3nt: TGTGCCAGCGGTCGTGGAAACACCATATATTTT; CDR3aa: CASGRGNTIYF
abundance: .; d_gene: .; j_gene: TRBJ1-4; v_gene: TRBV7-9; CDR3nt: TGTGCCAGCAGCGTAGGGGGGACTAATGAAAAACTGTTTTTT; CDR3aa: CASSVGGTNEKLFF
abundance: .; d_gene: TRBD2; j_gene: TRBJ2-2; v_gene: TRBV4-2; CDR3nt: TGTGCCAGCAGCCGAACTAGCGGGAGGGCGGGCACCGGGGAGCTGTTTTTT; CDR3aa: CASSRTSGRAGTGELFF
abundance: .; d_gene: TRBD1; j_gene: TRBJ1-2; v_gene: TRBV11-3; CDR3nt: TGTGCCAGCAGCTTAGGTCAGGGGGCTGGCTACACCTTC; CDR3aa: CASSLGQGAGYTF
abundance: .; d_gene: .; j_gene: TRBJ1-5; v_gene: TRBV23-1; CDR3nt: TGCGCCAGCAGTCAATCGGGGCAGCTAAATCAGCCCCAGCATTTT; CDR3aa: CASSQSGQLNQPQHF
abundance: few; d_gene: .; j_gene: TRBJ2-3; v_gene: TRBV6-1; CDR3nt: TGTGCCATCTCGGACCGGGCCTCGGCAGATACGCAGTATTTT; CDR3aa: CAISDRASADTQYF
abundance: .; d_gene: TRBD2; j_gene: TRBJ2-5; v_gene: TRBV30; CDR3nt: TGTGCCTGGAGCAAGGGCGGGGGGGTGGAGACCCAGTACTTC; CDR3aa: CAWSKGGGVETQYF
abundance: .; d_gene: .; j_gene: TRBJ2-7; v_gene: TRBV5-6; CDR3nt: TGTGCCAGCAGCTTGGGGGGCGAGCCCCACGAGCAGTACTTC; CDR3aa: CASSLGGEPHEQYF
abundance: .; d_gene: .; j_gene: TRBJ1-2; v_gene: TRBV28; CDR3nt: TGTGCCAGCACCCCGGGCCAAATTCGGGGATATGGCTACACCTTC; CDR3aa: CASTPGQIRGYGYTF
abundance: .; d_gene: TRBD1; j_gene: TRBJ1-3; v_gene: TRBV5-6; CDR3nt: TGTGCCAGCAGCTTGGGGCAGGGGGCCGCAGGAAACACCATATATTTT; CDR3aa: CASSLGQGAAGNTIYF